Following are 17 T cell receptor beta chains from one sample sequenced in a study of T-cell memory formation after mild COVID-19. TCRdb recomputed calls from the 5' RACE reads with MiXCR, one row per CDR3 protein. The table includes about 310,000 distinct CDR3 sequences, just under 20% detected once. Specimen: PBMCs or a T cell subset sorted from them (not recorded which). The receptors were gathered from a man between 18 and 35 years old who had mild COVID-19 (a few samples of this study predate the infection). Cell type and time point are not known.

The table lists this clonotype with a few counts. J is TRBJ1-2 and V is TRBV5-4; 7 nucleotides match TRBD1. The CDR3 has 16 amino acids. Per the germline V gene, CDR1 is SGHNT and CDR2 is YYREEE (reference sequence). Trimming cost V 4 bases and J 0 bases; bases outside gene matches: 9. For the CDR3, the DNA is TGTGCCAGCAGCCGAACTGGGACAGCCGCTAACTATGGCTACACCTTC. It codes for CASSRTGTAANYGYTF.

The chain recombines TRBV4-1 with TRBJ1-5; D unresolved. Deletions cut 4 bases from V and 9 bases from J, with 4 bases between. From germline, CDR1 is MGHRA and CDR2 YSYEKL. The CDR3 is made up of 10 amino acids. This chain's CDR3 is CASSRWPQHF. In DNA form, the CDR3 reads TGCGCCAGCAGCCGTTGGCCCCAGCATTTT.

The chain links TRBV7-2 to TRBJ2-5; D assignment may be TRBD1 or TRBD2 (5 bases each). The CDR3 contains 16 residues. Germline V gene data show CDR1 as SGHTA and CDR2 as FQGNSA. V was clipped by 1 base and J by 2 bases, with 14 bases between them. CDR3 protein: CASSLGWGRQQETQYF. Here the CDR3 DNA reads TGTGCCAGCAGCTTAGGGTGGGGGAGACAACAAGAGACCCAGTACTTC.

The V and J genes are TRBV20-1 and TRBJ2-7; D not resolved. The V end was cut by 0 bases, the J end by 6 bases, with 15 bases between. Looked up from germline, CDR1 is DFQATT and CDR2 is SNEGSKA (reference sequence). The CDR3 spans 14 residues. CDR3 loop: CSAREDSAPSEQYF. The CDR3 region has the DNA TGCAGTGCTAGAGAGGATTCCGCCCCCAGCGAGCAGTACTTC.

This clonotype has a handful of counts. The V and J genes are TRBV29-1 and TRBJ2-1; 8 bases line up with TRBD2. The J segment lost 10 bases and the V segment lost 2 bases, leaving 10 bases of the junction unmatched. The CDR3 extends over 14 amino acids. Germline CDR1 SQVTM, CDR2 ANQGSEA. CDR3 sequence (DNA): TGCAGCGTTGAAAAGAGAAAGCGGGGGTGGGAGCAGTTCTTC. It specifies CSVEKRKRGWEQFF.

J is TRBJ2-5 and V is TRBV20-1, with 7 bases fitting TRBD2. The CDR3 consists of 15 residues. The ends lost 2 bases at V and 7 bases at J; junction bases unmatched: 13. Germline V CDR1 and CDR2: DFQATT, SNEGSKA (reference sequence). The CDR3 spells CSARHPAGSIVTQYF. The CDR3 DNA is TGCAGTGCTAGACACCCAGCGGGGTCGATAGTGACCCAGTACTTC.

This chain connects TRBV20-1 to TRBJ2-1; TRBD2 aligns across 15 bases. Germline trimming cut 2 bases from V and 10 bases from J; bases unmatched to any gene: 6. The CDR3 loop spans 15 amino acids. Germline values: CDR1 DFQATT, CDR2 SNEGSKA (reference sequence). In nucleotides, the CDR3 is TGCAGTGCTAGAACGGGACTAGCGGGGGGAGAGGAGCAGTTCTTC. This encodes CSARTGLAGGEEQFF.

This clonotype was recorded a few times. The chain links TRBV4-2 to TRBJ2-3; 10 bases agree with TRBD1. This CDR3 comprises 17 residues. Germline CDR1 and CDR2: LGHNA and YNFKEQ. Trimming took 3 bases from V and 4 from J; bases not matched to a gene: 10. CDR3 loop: CASSHPPGQGLSDTQYF. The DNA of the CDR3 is TGTGCCAGCAGCCACCCTCCGGGACAGGGGTTATCAGATACGCAGTATTTT.

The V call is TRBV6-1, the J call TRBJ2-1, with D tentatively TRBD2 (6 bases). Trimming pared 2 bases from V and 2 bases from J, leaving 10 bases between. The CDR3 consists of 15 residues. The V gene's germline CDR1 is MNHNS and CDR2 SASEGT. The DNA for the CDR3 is TGTGCCAGCAGTGAACTCGGAGGGACCTACAATGAGCAGTTCTTC. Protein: CASSELGGTYNEQFF.

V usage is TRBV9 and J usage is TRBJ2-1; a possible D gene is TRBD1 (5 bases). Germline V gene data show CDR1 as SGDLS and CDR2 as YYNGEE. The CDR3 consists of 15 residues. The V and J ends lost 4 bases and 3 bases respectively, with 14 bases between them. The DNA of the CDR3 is TGTGCCAGCAGCAGCCAGGGTTTCCTCTACAATGAGCAGTTCTTC. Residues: CASSSQGFLYNEQFF.

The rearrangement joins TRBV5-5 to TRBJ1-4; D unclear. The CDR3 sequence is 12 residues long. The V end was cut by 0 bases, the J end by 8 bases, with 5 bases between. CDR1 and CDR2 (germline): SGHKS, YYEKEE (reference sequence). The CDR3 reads CASSLEEEKLFF. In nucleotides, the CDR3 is TGTGCCAGCAGCTTGGAAGAGGAAAAACTGTTTTTT.

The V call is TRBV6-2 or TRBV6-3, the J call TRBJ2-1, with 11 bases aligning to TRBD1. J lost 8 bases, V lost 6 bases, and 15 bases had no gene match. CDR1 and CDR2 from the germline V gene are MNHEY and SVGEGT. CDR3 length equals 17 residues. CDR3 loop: CASSARPGDRGSYEQFF. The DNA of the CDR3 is TGTGCCAGCAGCGCCCGACCCGGGGACAGGGGGTCGTATGAGCAGTTCTTC.

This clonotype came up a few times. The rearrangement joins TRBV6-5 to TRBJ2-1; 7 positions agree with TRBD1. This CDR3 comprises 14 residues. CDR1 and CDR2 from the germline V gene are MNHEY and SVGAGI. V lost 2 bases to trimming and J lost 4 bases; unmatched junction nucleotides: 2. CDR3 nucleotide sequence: TGTGCCAGCAGTTACCAGGGGGAGTACAATGAGCAGTTCTTC. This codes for CASSYQGEYNEQFF.

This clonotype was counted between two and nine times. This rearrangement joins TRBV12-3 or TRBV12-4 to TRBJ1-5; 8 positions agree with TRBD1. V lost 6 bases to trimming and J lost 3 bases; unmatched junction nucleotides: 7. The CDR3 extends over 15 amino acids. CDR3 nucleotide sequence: TGTGCCAGCAGCAGGGACAGGAATTACAATCAGCCCCAGCATTTT. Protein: CASSRDRNYNQPQHF.

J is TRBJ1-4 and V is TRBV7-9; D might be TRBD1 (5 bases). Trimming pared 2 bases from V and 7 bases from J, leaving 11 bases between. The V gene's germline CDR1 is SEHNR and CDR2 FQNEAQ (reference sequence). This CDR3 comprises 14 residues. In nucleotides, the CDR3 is TGTGCCAGCAGCTTAAGAGGGGTCGGTGAAAAACTGTTTTTT. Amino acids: CASSLRGVGEKLFF.

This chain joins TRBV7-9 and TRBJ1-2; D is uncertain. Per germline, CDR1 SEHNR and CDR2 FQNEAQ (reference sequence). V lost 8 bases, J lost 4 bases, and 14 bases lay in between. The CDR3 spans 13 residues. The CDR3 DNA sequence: TGTGCCAGCCACCCTTCTTGGGGCTATGGCTACACCTTC. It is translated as CASHPSWGYGYTF.

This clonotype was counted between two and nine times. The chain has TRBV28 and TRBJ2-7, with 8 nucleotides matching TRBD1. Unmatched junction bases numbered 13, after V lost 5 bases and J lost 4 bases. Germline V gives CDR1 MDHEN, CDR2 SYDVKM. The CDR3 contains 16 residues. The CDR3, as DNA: TGTGCCAGCAGTCTCCCCGGACAGGGCTCTTTTTACGAGCAGTACTTC. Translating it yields CASSLPGQGSFYEQYF.